Detailed here is one T cell receptor beta chain. Its antigen is not identified. This CDR3 region has 13 residues. Germline CDR1 and CDR2: SGHTA and FQGNSA. With 5 bases clipped from V and 7 bases from J, the junction kept 6 bases outside the gene matches. The data were taken from a study of CD8+ T cells in alopecia areata. Study-wide context: Tofacitinib exposure lasted 6 to 18 months, followed by 6 months off drug. Affected scalp percentage gauged treated patients' severity. General study results and limits: Tofacitinib significantly brought down scalp clonality and expanded CD8+ clones among top 100.

The treatment is: oral pan-JAK inhibitor, 5-10 mg twice daily. Following extraction, RNA underwent reverse transcription to cDNA, which served as the sequencing template. TCRdb's table, derived via immunoSEQ multiplex PCR, lists solely in-frame clones and lacks some. This table holds about 180,000 clones, 50% to 75% found once. The chain recombines TRBV7-2 with TRBJ2-5; 8 bases are shared with TRBD2. The origin of this receptor is a human donor with alopecia areata. This sample comprised CD4+ T cells sorted from blood, obtained around week 55, from a patient treated with tofacitinib. The CDR3 sequence is CASSTRGGWTQYF. In DNA form, the CDR3 reads TGTGCCAGCAGCACACGGGGGGGGTGGACCCAGTACTTC.